Shown below are 4 T cell receptor beta chains from a single sample sequenced in a study of OX40 agonist ivuxolimab in advanced cancers. Some clones are missing from TCRdb's copy, which holds only in-frame ones; the method was immunoSEQ multiplex PCR. This table holds about 82,000 clones, roughly 91% found once. The sequences come from CD4+ or CD8+ T cells sorted from blood, collected in a trial of the OX40 agonist ivuxolimab. The receptors were gathered from an adult with an advanced solid tumor such as melanoma, head and neck, liver or kidney cancer.

The chain combines TRBV28 with TRBJ2-5; 8 nucleotides match TRBD1. Germline-derived CDR1 and CDR2 are MDHEN and SYDVKM. Trimming cost V 4 bases and J 5 bases; bases outside gene matches: 9. The CDR3 consists of 15 residues. CDR3 nucleotide sequence: TGTGCCAGCAGTTCCTCCGGACAGGGTGTGGAGACCCAGTACTTC. As protein: CASSSSGQGVETQYF. Drawing the rest from reference TRBV28 and TRBJ2-5, the complete variable domain is DVKVTQSSRYLVKRTGEKVFLECVQDMDHENMFWYRQDPGLGLRLIYFSYDVKMKEKGDIPEGYSVSREKKERFSLILESASTNQTSMYLCASSSSGQGVETQYFGPGTRLLVL.

The CDR3 loop reads CASSDTRGFLTYEQYF. As DNA, the CDR3 is TGTGCCAGCAGTGACACGAGGGGATTCTTAACCTACGAGCAGTACTTC. V and J are TRBV6-1 and TRBJ2-7; D tentatively fits TRBD1 or TRBD2 (5 bases each). The ends were cut back, 3 bases at V and 2 bases at J, with 17 bases in the middle. The germline V gene encodes CDR1 MNHNS and CDR2 SASEGT. This CDR3 spans 16 amino acids.

The chain carries TRBV6-4 and TRBJ2-2; D unresolved. The CDR3 runs 12 residues. CDR1 and CDR2 from the germline V gene are MRHNA and SNTAGT. Between the trimmed V and J ends, which lost 5 bases and 8 bases, there was a span of 9 bases. The CDR3 DNA follows: TGTGCCAGCAGTTTCACGGATGGGGAGCTGTTTTTT. Amino acids: CASSFTDGELFF.

This chain uses TRBV10-3 with TRBJ2-1; TRBD1 might be the D (6 bases). The CDR3 loop spans 14 amino acids. Per the germline V gene, CDR1 is ENHRY and CDR2 is SYGVKD. V lost 10 bases to trimming and J lost 9 bases, with 22 bases between them. The CDR3 sequence: CATRSPGAQGEQFF. The CDR3 DNA sequence: TGTGCCACCCGCTCCCCGGGCGCACAGGGTGAGCAGTTCTTC.